Listed below are T cell receptor beta chains from one sample, sequenced in a study of OX40 agonist ivuxolimab in advanced cancers. Assay: immunoSEQ multiplex PCR; the TCRdb copy retains only in-frame clones and omits some. Among 100,000 to 120,000 clones listed, approximately 90% were seen once. The sample consisted of CD4+ or CD8+ T cells sorted from blood, taken in a trial of the OX40 agonist ivuxolimab. Receptors originate from an adult with an advanced solid tumor such as melanoma, head and neck, liver or kidney cancer. Both conserved end residues are part of each CDR3. A D gene is named only where the DNA matches it firmly. The size field is filled for only some rows; it gives once, few, many or a size class.

CDR3 length	D gene	V gene	J gene	clone size	CDR3 protein	CDR3 DNA
14	TRBD1	TRBV5-8	TRBJ1-2	-	CASSSRGVGYGYTF	TGTGCCAGCAGCTCCAGGGGGGTCGGCTATGGCTACACCTTC
14	TRBD1	TRBV6-6	TRBJ2-2	-	CASRTGYTAGELFF	TGTGCCAGCAGGACAGGGTATACGGCCGGGGAGCTGTTTTTT
15	-	TRBV23-1	TRBJ2-5	-	CASSQRAFLVETQYF	TGCGCCAGCAGTCAAAGGGCCTTTCTTGTAGAGACCCAGTACTTC
15	TRBD2	TRBV7-9	TRBJ2-5	-	CASSLGLAVQETQYF	TGTGCCAGCAGCTTAGGTCTAGCGGTACAAGAGACCCAGTACTTC
11	-	TRBV29-1	TRBJ2-7	-	CSGVMNYEQYF	TGCAGCGGAGTCATGAACTACGAGCAGTACTTC
14	-	TRBV6-6	TRBJ2-5	-	CASSYPPSRETQYF	TGTGCCAGCAGTTACCCCCCGAGCCGAGAGACCCAGTACTTC
13	-	TRBV5-1	TRBJ2-7	-	CASSLRLEYEQYF	TGCGCCAGCAGCTTACGACTAGAATACGAGCAGTACTTC
12	-	TRBV30	TRBJ1-1	few	CAWTGRGTEAFF	TGTGCCTGGACGGGCAGGGGCACTGAAGCTTTCTTT
15	-	TRBV10-3	TRBJ1-6	-	CAISAQSSYNSPLHF	TGTGCCATCAGTGCTCAGAGCTCCTATAATTCACCCCTCCACTTT
16	-	TRBV5-1	TRBJ2-2	once	CASSSSGVSNTGELFF	TGCGCCAGCAGCTCCTCTGGGGTTTCGAACACCGGGGAGCTGTTTTTT
14	-	TRBV19	TRBJ2-7	-	CASSIALPVGEQYF	TGTGCCAGTAGTATAGCCCTCCCCGTGGGCGAGCAGTACTTC
16	-	TRBV4-1	TRBJ2-1	-	CASSQAGSLNYNEQFF	TGCGCCAGCAGCCAAGCGGGGTCGCTAAACTACAATGAGCAGTTCTTC